What follows describes a single T cell receptor (beta chain). This sample was taken from a study of PD-1 blockade in classical Hodgkin lymphoma. The assay was immunoSEQ multiplex PCR, and TCRdb's table has in-frame clones only and misses some. This repertoire shows 20,000 to 25,000 clones, approximately 91% found once; its top ten account for 0.4% to 0.5%. Germline V gene sequence: CDR1 SGHNT, CDR2 YYREEE (reference sequence). Between the trimmed V and J ends, which lost 3 bases and 1 base, there was a span of 15 bases. This CDR3 comprises 16 residues. Described time point: newly diagnosed, previously untreated cHL patient sample. Purification of CD4+ T cells from thawed PBMCs was achieved by magnetic negative selection.

Sequenced sample: CD4+ T cells from blood. The chain links TRBV5-4 to TRBJ2-3, with TRBD2 as a possible D gene (5 bases). The origin of this receptor is a human donor with classical Hodgkin lymphoma. The CDR3 reads CASSSRAEKGTDTQYF. The CDR3 DNA follows: TGTGCCAGCAGCTCGCGGGCCGAAAAAGGCACAGATACGCAGTATTTT.